Following are 13 T cell receptor beta chains from one sample sequenced in a study of shared clonotypes between healthy human individuals. Clones were read by immunoSEQ multiplex PCR, and TCRdb kept only the in-frame ones, dropping some. The sample has approximately 530,000 clones, more than 95% seen once. The sample was naive CD4+ T cells sorted from blood. Regarding subset: CD45RA+ positively selected. All receptors derive from a woman younger than 45 in good health.

The V call is TRBV21-1, the J call TRBJ2-7; whether TRBD2, the table's D call, matches the DNA was not checked. TRBV21-1 is a listed pseudogene. This CDR3 has 13 residues. The CDR3 DNA follows: TGTGCCAGCAGCACACTAGCGAGCTACGAGCAGTACTTC. Translated, it gives CASSTLASYEQYF.

CDR3 bases: TGTGCCAGCAGTTTGCAGACAACTAGCACAGATACGCAGTATTTT. Residues: CASSLQTTSTDTQYF. The chain joins TRBV27 to TRBJ2-3; D is ambiguous. Trimming stripped 3 bases from V and 0 bases from J, with 10 bases between. Germline loops: CDR1 MNHEY, CDR2 SMNVEV (reference sequence). The CDR3 extends over 15 amino acids.

V and J are TRBV11-3 and TRBJ2-1; 14 bases match TRBD2. CDR1 and CDR2 (germline): SGHNT, YENEEA. CDR3 size: 16 residues. The V gene end was trimmed by 5 bases and the J gene end by 5 bases; junction bases not matched to a gene: 5. CDR3 sequence: CASSPGLAGVNNEQFF. The DNA of the CDR3 is TGTGCCAGCAGCCCGGGACTAGCGGGAGTCAACAATGAGCAGTTCTTC.

The chain combines TRBV4-1 with TRBJ2-5; D may be TRBD2 (6 bases). The tail of the sequence fits TRBJ2-7 better, so the J call may be wrong. Per germline, CDR1 MGHRA and CDR2 YSYEKL. The CDR3 contains 16 residues. The CDR3 loop is CASSQQTSLPTYEQYF. The CDR3 DNA is TGCGCCAGCAGCCAGCAGACTAGTCTCCCTACCTACGAGCAGTACTTC.

The gene calls are TRBV20-1 and TRBJ2-5; possibly TRBD2 for D (6 bases). V was cut by 5 bases and J by 2 bases, with 6 bases left in between. This CDR3 region has 11 residues. Per the germline V gene, CDR1 is DFQATT and CDR2 is SNEGSKA (reference sequence). CDR3 DNA sequence: TGCAGTGCTGGGGGGCAAGAGACCCAGTACTTC. Amino acid sequence: CSAGGQETQYF.

V and J are TRBV25-1 and TRBJ1-5, with TRBD1 matching over 8 bases. CDR1 and CDR2 from the germline V gene are MGHDK and SYGVNS. Trimming at V came to 8 bases and at J to 7 bases, leaving 7 bases not matched to a gene. This CDR3 has 13 amino acids. The CDR3 protein is CASGGQGGQPQHF. The CDR3 DNA reads TGTGCCAGCGGTGGACAGGGTGGACAGCCCCAGCATTTT. Filled out from reference TRBV25-1 and TRBJ1-5, the complete variable domain reads EADIYQTPRYLVIGTGKKITLECSQTMGHDKMYWYQQDPGMELHLIHYSYGVNSTEKGDLSSESTVSRIRTEHFPLTLESARPSHTSQYLCASGGQGGQPQHFGDGTRLSIL.

The J gene is TRBJ2-3, the V gene TRBV9; perhaps TRBD2 as D (5 bases). V lost 0 bases to trimming and J lost 0 bases, with 14 bases between them. The CDR3 extends over 17 amino acids. Per germline, CDR1 SGDLS and CDR2 YYNGEE. In nucleotides, the CDR3 is TGTGCCAGCAGCGTAGAAGAGAGGGTTCCTAGCACAGATACGCAGTATTTT. Its protein is CASSVEERVPSTDTQYF.

This chain connects TRBV28 to TRBJ2-7, with no clear D. The V gene lost 4 bases and the J gene lost 0 bases, with 25 bases spanning the gap. Germline values: CDR1 MDHEN, CDR2 SYDVKM. This CDR3 has 19 amino acids. CDR3: CASSSIDGLKWGTSYEQYF. Written as DNA, the CDR3 is TGTGCCAGCAGTTCAATCGATGGCCTAAAATGGGGAACCTCCTACGAGCAGTACTTC.

The rearrangement uses TRBV30 and TRBJ1-2; 7 nucleotides line up with TRBD1. This CDR3 spans 15 amino acids. Trimming removed 2 bases from V and 7 bases from J; junction bases left unmatched: 13. The V gene's germline CDR1 is GTSNPN and CDR2 SVGIG (reference sequence). CDR3 in amino acids: CAWSFKGEGAVGYTF. As DNA, the CDR3 is TGTGCCTGGAGTTTTAAAGGGGAGGGGGCGGTTGGCTACACCTTC.

This clone was counted a single time. V is TRBV14 and J is TRBJ1-1; D is uncertain. From germline, CDR1 is SGHDN and CDR2 FVKESK. The V end lost 0 bases, the J end lost 9 bases, and 14 bases lay between the germline ends. The length of the CDR3 is 14 residues. In nucleotides, the CDR3 is TGTGCCAGCAGCCAAGAAGGCGGTCAGGAGAAAGCTTTCTTT. This encodes CASSQEGGQEKAFF.

The chain is built from TRBV5-4 and TRBJ2-3; D could derive from TRBD1 or TRBD2 (6 bases each). CDR3 length: 15 amino acids. Germline CDR1 SGHNT, CDR2 YYREEE (reference sequence). V was pared by 2 bases and J by 3 bases, with 13 bases between. The CDR3 coding sequence is TGTGCCAGCAGCTTTGGAGGGGGTGGTACAGATACGCAGTATTTT. This translates into CASSFGGGGTDTQYF.

The V and J genes are TRBV7-7 and TRBJ2-1; D is unclear. Trimming cost V 1 base and J 5 bases, with 6 bases left between them. CDR3 length: 13 residues. Germline lookup yields CDR1 SSHAT and CDR2 FNYEAQ (reference sequence). CDR3 in amino acids: CASSLGRDNEQFF. As DNA, the CDR3 is TGTGCCAGCAGCTTAGGAAGGGACAATGAGCAGTTCTTC.

A single count supports this clone. V usage is TRBV7-9 and J usage is TRBJ2-1; 9 bases agree with TRBD2. V trimming: 3 bases; J trimming: 6 bases; junction bases outside the gene matches: 6. Germline V gives CDR1 SEHNR, CDR2 FQNEAQ (reference sequence). CDR3 size: 15 residues. Here the CDR3 DNA reads TGTGCCAGCAGCTTGGTCGCGGGAGGGGTCAATGAGCAGTTCTTC. This codes for CASSLVAGGVNEQFF.